This is a list of T cell receptor beta chains from one sample in a study of T cells in Graves' hyperthyroidism and ophthalmopathy. TCRdb analysed the multiplex PCR reads with MiXCR anew, one entry per CDR3 protein. The repertoire consists of 400,000 to 550,000 distinct CDR3 sequences, with approximately 15% occurring once and the leading ten covering around 17%. Specimen: blood. Receptors were obtained from a woman aged 18-30 years with Graves' hyperthyroidism. Each CDR3 is given with its conserved first and last residue. The D gene is left open where the match is weak. Rows give clone size only sometimes, using once, few, many, or a class for an expanded clone.

>NA|TRBJ1-1|TRBV10-3|many
TGTGCCATCAGTGAGTCTCGGGGGGAGAGGTCTGAAGCTTTCTTT
CAISESRGERSEAFF
>TRBD1|TRBJ2-5|TRBV18|many
TGTGCCAGCTCATCTAGGGGGCTAGGCGAGACCCAGTACTTC
CASSSRGLGETQYF
>TRBD2|TRBJ2-1|TRBV10-3|NA
TGTGCCATCAAGAGCGGGAGTCGAAATGAGCAGTTCTTC
CAIKSGSRNEQFF
>NA|TRBJ2-5|TRBV10-3|many
TGTGCCATCAGTGGGGGGGTACCCGGACAGAGAGAAGAGACCCAGTACTTC
CAISGGVPGQREETQYF
>NA|TRBJ1-5|TRBV5-8|many
TGTGCCAGCACCCCGTGGAGTGGCAATCAGCCCCAGCATTTT
CASTPWSGNQPQHF
>TRBD1|TRBJ1-1|TRBV19|NA
TGTGCCAGTAGTATGGGACAGGTTGAAGCTTTCTTT
CASSMGQVEAFF
>TRBD2|TRBJ2-1|TRBV11-3|NA
TGTGCCAGCAGCCCGGGACTAGCGTTCAATGAGCAGTTCTTC
CASSPGLAFNEQFF
>NA|TRBJ1-1|TRBV6-1|many
TGTGCCAGCAGTCTCTCCGCCGGGTCAGACAACACTGAAGCTTTCTTT
CASSLSAGSDNTEAFF
>NA|TRBJ1-1|TRBV6-1|many
TGTGCCACCTTTCTCACAGCAAACACTGAAGCTTTCTTT
CATFLTANTEAFF
>TRBD2|TRBJ2-5|TRBV10-3|many
TGTGCCATCAAGGGGCTAGCGGATCAAGAGACCCAGTACTTC
CAIKGLADQETQYF
>NA|TRBJ2-2|TRBV11-1|NA
TGTGCCAGCAGTTTTACAGTGGCCGGGGAGCTGTTTTTT
CASSFTVAGELFF
>NA|TRBJ1-4|TRBV20-1|many
TGCAGTGCTTTTACCCAGACAGGCTCATATGAAAAACTGTTTTTT
CSAFTQTGSYEKLFF
>NA|TRBJ1-2|TRBV5-6|many
TGTGCCAGCAGCTTGGCGGACAGAGGAGGCTATGGCTACACCTTC
CASSLADRGGYGYTF
>NA|TRBJ1-1|TRBV19|few
TGTGCCAGTAGTATGACGGCGGACACTGAAGCTTTCTTT
CASSMTADTEAFF
>TRBD2|TRBJ2-3|TRBV5-8|few
TGTGCCAGCAGCTTGGGTCGCGGGAGGTCCACAGATACGCAGTATTTT
CASSLGRGRSTDTQYF
>TRBD2|TRBJ2-2|TRBV6-1|NA
TGTGCCAGCAACCTCCACAGCGGGAGTCGTACCGGGGAGCTGTTTTTT
CASNLHSGSRTGELFF
>NA|TRBJ2-3|TRBV9|NA
TGTGCCAGCAGCGTAGGGGGCCAGTACACAGATACGCAGTATTTT
CASSVGGQYTDTQYF
>NA|TRBJ1-3|TRBV9|few
TGTGCCAGCAGCGTAGGGAAAACGGGTGGAAACACCATATATTTT
CASSVGKTGGNTIYF
>TRBD2|TRBJ2-3|TRBV20-1|many
TGCAGTGCTACCACTAGCGGGAGTGTGGCAGATACGCAGTATTTT
CSATTSGSVADTQYF
>NA|TRBJ1-1|TRBV20-1|many
TGCAGTGCTAGGGGGGGGGGGCAGAACACTGAAGCTTTCTTT
CSARGGGQNTEAFF
>NA|TRBJ1-2|TRBV12-3/TRBV12-4|NA
TGTGCCAGCAACCCCAGAGGGTTCTTAGGATATGGCTACACCTTC
CASNPRGFLGYGYTF
>NA|TRBJ2-1|TRBV19|many
TGTGCCAGTAGTAACCATCTAGCGCCAGCTTACAATGAGCAGTTCTTC
CASSNHLAPAYNEQFF
>NA|TRBJ1-2|TRBV29-1|many
TGCAGCGTTGCTAGGGGGTCTGGCTACACCTTC
CSVARGSGYTF
>TRBD1|TRBJ2-2|TRBV7-8|many
TGTGCCAGCAGCTTCAGGGGGCTTGATTTCGCGAACACCGGGGAGCTGTTTTTT
CASSFRGLDFANTGELFF
>NA|TRBJ2-7|TRBV20-1|NA
TGCAGTGCTCGGGACCCCCAAGGGTACGAGCAGTACTTC
CSARDPQGYEQYF
>NA|TRBJ2-7|TRBV30|NA
TGTGCCTGGGGGGGGCTCGAGCAGTACTTC
CAWGGLEQYF
>NA|TRBJ2-2|TRBV3-1|few
TGTGCCAGCGCACCCCTGAACACCGGGGAGCTGTTTTTT
CASAPLNTGELFF
>NA|TRBJ1-1|TRBV12-3/TRBV12-4|many
TGTGCCAGCAGTACTAGGGGAACTGAAGCTTTCTTT
CASSTRGTEAFF
>TRBD1|TRBJ1-6|TRBV25-1|NA
TGTGCCAGCAGTGGCCTGAGACAGGGCCTCTTCAATTCACCCCTCCACTTT
CASSGLRQGLFNSPLHF
>NA|TRBJ2-1|TRBV19|NA
TGTGCCAGTAGTAGAGTTACTAGCTCGCGGTACAATGGGCAGTTCTTC
CASSRVTSSRYNGQFF
>TRBD2|TRBJ2-7|TRBV6-1|NA
TGTGCCAGTGCCGAAAGACTAGCGGGAGTGCGTGATGAGCAGTACTTC
CASAERLAGVRDEQYF
>NA|TRBJ2-1|TRBV27|many
TGTGCCAGCAGTTTATTAGCGGACCCTTACAATGAGCAGTTCTTC
CASSLLADPYNEQFF
>NA|TRBJ2-7|TRBV7-8|many
TGTGCCAGCAGCTTAGATGCAGGAGGGTACGGGAGACGTTACGAGCAGTACTTC
CASSLDAGGYGRRYEQYF
>NA|TRBJ2-1|TRBV4-1|NA
TGCGCCAGCAGCCACCCTCTGGGTGAGCAGTTCTTC
CASSHPLGEQFF
>NA|TRBJ1-1|TRBV19|NA
TGTGCCAGTAGTATTAGAGGGGCTGAAGCTTTCTTT
CASSIRGAEAFF
>TRBD1|TRBJ1-2|TRBV6-5|NA
TGTGCCAGCAGTTACGGGACAGGAGCTTATGGCTACACCTTC
CASSYGTGAYGYTF
>TRBD1|TRBJ1-2|TRBV14|few
TGTGCCAGCAGCGAAAAGGGACAGAAGATCGGCTACACCTTC
CASSEKGQKIGYTF
>NA|TRBJ2-6|TRBV14|few
TGTGCCAGCAGCCAGGACCTCTGGCCCTTGGGGTACTCTGGGGCCAACGTCCTGACTTTC
CASSQDLWPLGYSGANVLTF
>TRBD2|TRBJ2-2|TRBV5-1|few
TGCGCCAGCTCGGAGCGGGGGAACACCGGGGAGCTGTTTTTT
CASSERGNTGELFF
>TRBD1|TRBJ1-4|TRBV7-2|many
TGTGCCAGCAGCTTCCAGGGGGTGGGCGAAAAACTGTTTTTT
CASSFQGVGEKLFF
>TRBD2|TRBJ2-1|TRBV27|few
TGTGCCAGCAGTTTAAAGAGCGGGACCTACAATGAGCAGTTCTTC
CASSLKSGTYNEQFF
>TRBD1|TRBJ2-2|TRBV10-3|many
TGTGCCATCAGGGGGGACAGGGAAACCGGGGAGCTGTTTTTT
CAIRGDRETGELFF
>TRBD1|TRBJ1-1|TRBV6-1|many
TGTGCCAGCACAGGGGGCCTTTCGAACACTGAAGCTTTCTTT
CASTGGLSNTEAFF
>NA|TRBJ1-1|TRBV5-8|NA
TGTGCCAGCAGTGAAGCGTGGAACACTGAAGCTTTCTTT
CASSEAWNTEAFF
>TRBD1|TRBJ2-7|TRBV4-2|many
TGTGCCAGCAGCCAAGAGGGGACAGGCTCCTACGAGCAGTACTTC
CASSQEGTGSYEQYF
>TRBD2|TRBJ2-3|TRBV20-1|few
TGCAGTGCCTTTACGGCTAGCGGGAGTAAAGATACGCAGTATTTT
CSAFTASGSKDTQYF
>TRBD1|TRBJ1-5|TRBV29-1|NA
TGCAGCGTACAGGGGGGGGGAGGTCAGCCCCAGCATTTT
CSVQGGGGQPQHF
>NA|TRBJ2-6|TRBV29-1|many
TGCAGCGTCGCAGACTCTGGGGCCAACGTCCTGACTTTC
CSVADSGANVLTF